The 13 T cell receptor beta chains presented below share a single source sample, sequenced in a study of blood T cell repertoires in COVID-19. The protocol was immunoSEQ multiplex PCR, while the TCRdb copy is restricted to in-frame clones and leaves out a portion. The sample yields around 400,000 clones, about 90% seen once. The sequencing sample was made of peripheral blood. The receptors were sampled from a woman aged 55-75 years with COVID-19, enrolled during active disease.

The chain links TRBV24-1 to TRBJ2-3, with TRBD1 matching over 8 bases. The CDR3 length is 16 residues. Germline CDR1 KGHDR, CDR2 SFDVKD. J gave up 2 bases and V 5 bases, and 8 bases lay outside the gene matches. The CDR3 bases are TGTGCCACCAGTGTGTCGCAGGGGGCTTCCACAGATACGCAGTATTTT. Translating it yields CATSVSQGASTDTQYF.

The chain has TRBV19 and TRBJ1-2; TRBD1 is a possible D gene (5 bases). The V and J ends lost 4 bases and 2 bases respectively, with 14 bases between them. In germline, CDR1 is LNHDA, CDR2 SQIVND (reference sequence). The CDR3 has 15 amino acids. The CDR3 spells CASSNRDRGNYGYTF. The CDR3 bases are TGTGCCAGTAGTAACCGAGACAGAGGAAACTATGGCTACACCTTC.

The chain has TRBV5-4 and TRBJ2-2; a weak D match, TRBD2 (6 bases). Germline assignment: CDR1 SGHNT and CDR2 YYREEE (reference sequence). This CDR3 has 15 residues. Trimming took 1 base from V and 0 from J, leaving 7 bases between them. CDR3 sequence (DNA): TGTGCCAGCAGCTTGAGACTAGCGAACACCGGGGAGCTGTTTTTT. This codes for CASSLRLANTGELFF. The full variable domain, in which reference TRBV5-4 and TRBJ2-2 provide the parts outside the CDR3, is ETGVTQSPTHLIKTRGQQVTLRCSSQSGHNTVSWYQQALGQGPQFIFQYYREEENGRGNFPPRFSGLQFPNYSSELNVNALELDDSALYLCASSLRLANTGELFFGEGSRLTVL.

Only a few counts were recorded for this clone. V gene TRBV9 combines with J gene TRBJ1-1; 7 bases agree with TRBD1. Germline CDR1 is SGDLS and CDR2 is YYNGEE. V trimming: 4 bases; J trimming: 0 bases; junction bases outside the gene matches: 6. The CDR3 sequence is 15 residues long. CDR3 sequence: CASSSRQGLNTEAFF. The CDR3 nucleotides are TGTGCCAGCAGCTCCCGACAGGGCCTGAACACTGAAGCTTTCTTT.

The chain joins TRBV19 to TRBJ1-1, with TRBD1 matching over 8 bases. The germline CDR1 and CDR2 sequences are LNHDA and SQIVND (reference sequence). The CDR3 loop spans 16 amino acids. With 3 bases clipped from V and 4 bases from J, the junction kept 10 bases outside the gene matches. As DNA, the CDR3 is TGTGCCAGTAGTATCGGGGCAGGGGGCGCGGGCACTGAAGCTTTCTTT. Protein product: CASSIGAGGAGTEAFF.

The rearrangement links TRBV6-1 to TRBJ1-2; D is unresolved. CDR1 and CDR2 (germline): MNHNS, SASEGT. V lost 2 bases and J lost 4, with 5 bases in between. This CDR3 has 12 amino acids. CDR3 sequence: CASSETPYGYTF. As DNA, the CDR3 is TGTGCCAGCAGTGAAACTCCCTATGGCTACACCTTC.

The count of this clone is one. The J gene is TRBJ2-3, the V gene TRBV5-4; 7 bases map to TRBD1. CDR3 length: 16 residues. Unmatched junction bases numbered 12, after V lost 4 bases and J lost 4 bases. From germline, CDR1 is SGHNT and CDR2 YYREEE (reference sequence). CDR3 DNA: TGTGCCAGCAGCCAGAAGAGACAGGGTGGCCCAGATACGCAGTATTTT. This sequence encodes CASSQKRQGGPDTQYF.

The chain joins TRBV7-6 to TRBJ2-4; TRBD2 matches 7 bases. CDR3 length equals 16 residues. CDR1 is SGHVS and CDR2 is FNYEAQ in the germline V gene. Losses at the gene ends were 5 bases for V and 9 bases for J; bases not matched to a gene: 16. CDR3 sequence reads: CASSRMGGTGDTIQYF. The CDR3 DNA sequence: TGTGCCAGCAGCCGAATGGGGGGGACCGGGGATACCATTCAGTACTTC.

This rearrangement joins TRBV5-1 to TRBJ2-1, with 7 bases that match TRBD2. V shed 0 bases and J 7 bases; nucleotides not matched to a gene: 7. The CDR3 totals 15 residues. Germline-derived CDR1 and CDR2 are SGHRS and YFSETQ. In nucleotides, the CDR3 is TGCGCCAGCAGCTTGGATGCGGGGGTGCGTAATGAGCAGTTCTTC. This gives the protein CASSLDAGVRNEQFF.

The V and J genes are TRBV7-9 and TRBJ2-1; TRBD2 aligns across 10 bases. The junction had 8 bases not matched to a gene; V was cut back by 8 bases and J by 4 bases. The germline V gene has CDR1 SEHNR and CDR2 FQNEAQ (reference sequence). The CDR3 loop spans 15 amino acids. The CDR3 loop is CASLPSGGLYNEQFF. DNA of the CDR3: TGTGCCAGCCTCCCTAGCGGGGGCCTATACAATGAGCAGTTCTTC.

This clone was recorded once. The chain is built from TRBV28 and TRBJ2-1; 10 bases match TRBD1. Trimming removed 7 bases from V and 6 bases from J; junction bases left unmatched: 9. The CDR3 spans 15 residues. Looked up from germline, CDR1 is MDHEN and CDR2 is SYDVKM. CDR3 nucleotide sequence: TGTGCCAGCACTCTACGGGACAGGGGCCTCAATGAGCAGTTCTTC. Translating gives CASTLRDRGLNEQFF.

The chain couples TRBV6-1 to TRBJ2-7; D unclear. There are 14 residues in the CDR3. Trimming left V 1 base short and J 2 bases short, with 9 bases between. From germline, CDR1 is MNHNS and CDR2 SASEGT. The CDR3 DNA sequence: TGTGCCAGCAGTGAAGGAGGATCAACCTACGAGCAGTACTTC. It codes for CASSEGGSTYEQYF.

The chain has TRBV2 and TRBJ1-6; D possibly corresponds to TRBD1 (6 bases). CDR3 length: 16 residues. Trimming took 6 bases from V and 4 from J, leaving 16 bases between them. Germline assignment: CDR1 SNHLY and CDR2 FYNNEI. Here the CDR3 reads CASSEQAGAYNSPLHF. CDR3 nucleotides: TGTGCCAGCAGCGAACAGGCAGGGGCTTATAATTCACCCCTCCACTTT.